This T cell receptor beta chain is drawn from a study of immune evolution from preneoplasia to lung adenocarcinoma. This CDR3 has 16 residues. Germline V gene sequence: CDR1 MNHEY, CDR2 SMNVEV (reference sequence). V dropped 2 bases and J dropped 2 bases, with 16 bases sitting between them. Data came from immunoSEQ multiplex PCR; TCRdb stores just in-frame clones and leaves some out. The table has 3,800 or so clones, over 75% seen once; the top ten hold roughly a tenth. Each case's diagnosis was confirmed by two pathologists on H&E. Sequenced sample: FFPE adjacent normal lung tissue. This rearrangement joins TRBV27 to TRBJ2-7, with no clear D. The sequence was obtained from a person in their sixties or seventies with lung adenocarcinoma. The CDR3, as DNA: TGTGCCAGCAGTTTACTACTCCTCGGACGGCCCTACGAGCAGTACTTC. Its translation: CASSLLLLGRPYEQYF.